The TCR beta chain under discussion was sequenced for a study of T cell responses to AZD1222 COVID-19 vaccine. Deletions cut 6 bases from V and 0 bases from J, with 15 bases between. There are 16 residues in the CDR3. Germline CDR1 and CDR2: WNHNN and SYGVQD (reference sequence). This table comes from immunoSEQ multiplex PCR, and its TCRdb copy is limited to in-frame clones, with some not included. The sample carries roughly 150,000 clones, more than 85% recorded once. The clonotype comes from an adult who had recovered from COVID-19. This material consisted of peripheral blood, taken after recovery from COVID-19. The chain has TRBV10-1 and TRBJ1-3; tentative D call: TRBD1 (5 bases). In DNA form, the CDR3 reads TGCGCCAGCAGAAGGACCGGACACAGCTCTGGAAACACCATATATTTT. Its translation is CASRRTGHSSGNTIYF.